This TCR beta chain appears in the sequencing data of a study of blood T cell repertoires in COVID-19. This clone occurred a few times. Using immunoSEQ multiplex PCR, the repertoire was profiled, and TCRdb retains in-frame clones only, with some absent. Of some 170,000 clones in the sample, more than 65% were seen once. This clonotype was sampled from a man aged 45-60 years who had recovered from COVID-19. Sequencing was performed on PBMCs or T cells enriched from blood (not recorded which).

CDR3 in amino acids: CASSFSKNTEAFF. In DNA form, the CDR3 reads TGTGCCAGCAGCTTTTCTAAGAACACTGAAGCTTTCTTT. This chain links TRBV7-9 with TRBJ1-1; D not resolved. Trimming cost V 3 bases and J 1 base, with 6 bases left between them. The CDR3 spans 13 residues. Germline lookup yields CDR1 SEHNR and CDR2 FQNEAQ (reference sequence). Based on the CDR3 plus reference TRBV7-9 and TRBJ1-1, the full variable domain is DTGVSQNPRHKITKRGQNVTFRCDPISEHNRLYWYRQTLGQGPEFLTYFQNEAQLEKSRLLSDRFSAERPKGSFSTLEIQRTEQGDSAMYLCASSFSKNTEAFFGQGTRLTVV.